This T cell receptor beta chain originates from a study of T cell responses to AZD1222 COVID-19 vaccine. Points from the study as a whole: Donors skewed white British and female; clonal diversity was possibly underestimated.

For this clone: Its antigen remains unknown.

From germline, CDR1 is SGHVS and CDR2 FQNEAQ. The CDR3 extends over 15 amino acids. V shed 4 bases and J shed 2 bases, with 14 bases lying between them. Assay: immunoSEQ multiplex PCR; the TCRdb copy retains only in-frame clones and omits some. The sample includes 150,000 to 200,000 clones, more than 80% of them seen just once. This sequence joins TRBV7-8 and TRBJ2-5, with unresolved D. Sequences were derived from peripheral blood, sampled on day 0 of AZD1222 vaccination. This clonotype was obtained from an adult in good health. The CDR3 DNA is TGTGCCAGCAGCTCTCTGGAGTTGGGGCAAGAGACCCAGTACTTC. Its translation is CASSSLELGQETQYF.